One and the same sample provided the 32 T cell receptor beta chains below, sequenced in a study of T cells in Graves' hyperthyroidism and ophthalmopathy. Authors of the study amplified TCR beta CDR3 regions from RNA transcripts. The TCR CDR3 was amplified in a first-round RT-PCR using the HTBI primer set. TCRdb re-derived calls from the multiplex PCR reads in MiXCR, one entry per CDR3 protein. The sample consists of 600,000 to 650,000 distinct CDR3 sequences, 20% to 25% of them appearing once. Sequencing input: blood. The receptor set was obtained from a man aged 30-40 years with Graves' ophthalmopathy.

This clonotype was seen at least ten times. The V and J genes are TRBV6-1 and TRBJ1-5, with D possibly TRBD1 on 5 matching bases. Germline CDR1 is MNHNS and CDR2 is SASEGT. This CDR3 is 14 amino acids long. V lost 6 bases to trimming and J lost 0 bases, with 9 bases between them. The DNA of the CDR3 is TGTGCCAGCAGATCGGACATTAGCAATCAGCCCCAGCATTTT. Protein: CASRSDISNQPQHF.

Only a few counts were recorded for this clonotype. V gene TRBV9 combines with J gene TRBJ1-6, with TRBD1 as a possible D gene (6 bases). V was trimmed by 1 base and J by 5 bases, leaving 10 bases between them. CDR3 length equals 15 residues. Germline assignment: CDR1 SGDLS and CDR2 YYNGEE. The CDR3 bases are TGTGCCAGCAGCGTAACGGCAGGGGATAATTCACCCCTCCACTTT. Translating gives CASSVTAGDNSPLHF.

This clonotype has at least ten counts. The chain has TRBV28 and TRBJ2-3; 9 bases match TRBD2. This CDR3 has 15 residues. CDR1 and CDR2 from the germline V gene are MDHEN and SYDVKM. V trimming: 11 bases; J trimming: 3 bases; junction bases outside the gene matches: 12. CDR3 nucleotides: TGTGCCGGGGGAGCGGGAGGATTTGCGACAGATACGCAGTATTTT. It encodes CAGGAGGFATDTQYF.

CDR3 sequence (DNA): TGTGCCAGTAACGGGGGTTATTACAATGAGCAGTTCTTC. Encoded protein: CASNGGYYNEQFF. This sequence joins TRBV6-1 and TRBJ2-1; a weak D match, TRBD2 (6 bases). The V end was cut by 9 bases, the J end by 4 bases, with 13 bases between. The V gene's germline CDR1 is MNHNS and CDR2 SASEGT. The CDR3 length is 13 residues.

This chain uses TRBV11-2 with TRBJ2-7; D gene ambiguous. The germline V and J ends were trimmed by 3 bases and 4 bases, with 16 bases remaining between them. Germline CDR1 and CDR2: SGHAT and FQNNGV. The CDR3 runs to 15 residues. CDR3 region: CASSLASAVGYEQYF. The CDR3 DNA sequence: TGTGCCAGCAGCTTGGCCAGTGCGGTCGGTTACGAGCAGTACTTC.

This clonotype was detected only a few times. This sequence joins TRBV28 and TRBJ1-2; D remains unclear. CDR1 is MDHEN, CDR2 SYDVKM, per germline. The CDR3 spans 12 residues. With 8 bases removed from V and 1 base from J, the gap between germline ends came to 8 bases. CDR3 loop: CASATLNYGYTF. CDR3 coding DNA: TGTGCCAGCGCCACCCTTAACTATGGCTACACCTTC.

Only a few counts were recorded for this clonotype. The J gene is TRBJ2-7, the V gene TRBV5-4; 8 bases agree with TRBD1. With 2 bases clipped from V and 4 bases from J, the junction kept 5 bases outside the gene matches. CDR3 length equals 14 residues. Germline V gives CDR1 SGHNT, CDR2 YYREEE (reference sequence). The CDR3: CASSFGQGEYEQYF. The CDR3 nucleotides are TGTGCCAGCAGCTTCGGACAGGGAGAGTACGAGCAGTACTTC.

This clonotype was counted at least ten times. The rearrangement links TRBV30 to TRBJ2-5; no definite D call. Between the trimmed V and J ends, which lost 0 bases and 1 base, there was a span of 9 bases. The CDR3 spans 14 residues. Germline CDR1 reads GTSNPN; CDR2 reads SVGIG (reference sequence). CDR3 nucleotide sequence: TGTGCCTGGAGTGTACGGACGGCCCAAGAGACCCAGTACTTC. This encodes CAWSVRTAQETQYF.

This sequence joins TRBV5-1 and TRBJ2-7; D possibly corresponds to TRBD2 (7 bases). The length of the CDR3 is 15 residues. V was clipped by 4 bases and J by 3 bases, with 17 bases between them. Germline lookup yields CDR1 SGHRS and CDR2 YFSETQ. The DNA of the CDR3 is TGCGCCAGCAGCCCGAGTCGGGGGGCGGGCTACGAGCAGTACTTC. Its translation: CASSPSRGAGYEQYF.

This clonotype has more than one count but fewer than ten. V is TRBV20-1 and J is TRBJ2-3, with a tentative D call TRBD2 (5 bases). Between the trimmed V and J ends, which lost 3 bases and 2 bases, there was a span of 15 bases. Germline lookup yields CDR1 DFQATT and CDR2 SNEGSKA (reference sequence). There are 15 residues in the CDR3. For the CDR3, the DNA is TGCAGTGCTAGCAGTAGCGCACTAGTCACAGATACGCAGTATTTT. Residues: CSASSSALVTDTQYF.

Here the CDR3 DNA reads TGTGCCAGCAGCGTAGCCATGTCTGGCGGGAGAAGCTATGAGCAGTTCTTC. Residues: CASSVAMSGGRSYEQFF. The gene calls are TRBV9 and TRBJ2-1; 7 nucleotides agree with TRBD2. CDR3 length: 17 residues. CDR1 is SGDLS, CDR2 YYNGEE, per germline. The V gene end was trimmed by 0 bases and the J gene end by 8 bases; junction bases not matched to a gene: 14.

This chain connects TRBV25-1 to TRBJ2-1; 8 bases align to TRBD2. Germline assignment: CDR1 MGHDK and CDR2 SYGVNS. The CDR3 is made up of 16 amino acids. The V gene end was trimmed by 4 bases and the J gene end by 6 bases; junction bases not matched to a gene: 11. Written as DNA, the CDR3 is TGTGCCAGCAGTGGAACCGGGACTAGGAGTCGCAATGAGCAGTTCTTC. It is translated as CASSGTGTRSRNEQFF.

Ten or more counts support this clonotype. The CDR3, as DNA: TGTGCCAGCAGTGATCCCTCGGATAGTGGGACAGATACGCAGTATTTT. It specifies CASSDPSDSGTDTQYF. The V call is TRBV2, the J call TRBJ2-3; no firm D call. V lost 3 bases and J 3 bases, leaving 16 bases between the germline ends. CDR3 length: 16 residues. Germline loops: CDR1 SNHLY, CDR2 FYNNEI. Combining the CDR3 with reference TRBV2 and TRBJ2-3 gives the whole variable domain EPEVTQTPSHQVTQMGQEVILRCVPISNHLYFYWYRQILGQKVEFLVSFYNNEISEKSEIFDDQFSVERPDGSNFTLKIRSTKLEDSAMYFCASSDPSDSGTDTQYFGPGTRLTVL.

This clonotype came up a few times. The CDR3 nucleotides are TGTGCCAGCAGCCAAGAACAAGCCAGCGGGAGCTCCTACGAGCAGTACTTC. Translating gives CASSQEQASGSSYEQYF. The chain employs TRBV3-1 and TRBJ2-7; 8 bases agree with TRBD2. The CDR3 loop spans 17 amino acids. Germline CDR1 is LGHDT and CDR2 is YNNKEL (reference sequence). The V segment lost 0 bases and the J segment 0 bases; nucleotides outside the gene matches: 7.

The rearrangement links TRBV7-9 to TRBJ2-6, with TRBD2 matching over 14 bases. J gave up 0 bases and V 5 bases, and 6 bases lay outside the gene matches. Looked up from germline, CDR1 is SEHNR and CDR2 is FQNEAQ (reference sequence). This CDR3 comprises 19 residues. The CDR3 bases are TGTGCCAGCAGCCGCAGGACTAGCGGGGGGACCTCTGGGGCCAACGTCCTGACTTTC. Its protein product is CASSRRTSGGTSGANVLTF.

This clonotype was recorded a few times. The chain employs TRBV29-1 and TRBJ1-1; 7 nucleotides agree with TRBD1. The V gene end was trimmed by 6 bases and the J gene end by 0 bases; junction bases not matched to a gene: 7. Per the germline V gene, CDR1 is SQVTM and CDR2 is ANQGSEA. The CDR3 totals 14 residues. The CDR3 sequence is CSVDGQALNTEAFF. The CDR3 DNA reads TGCAGCGTGGATGGACAGGCTTTGAACACTGAAGCTTTCTTT.

A few counts support this clonotype. The V call is TRBV7-8, the J call TRBJ2-2, with D possibly TRBD2 on 5 matching bases. CDR1 and CDR2 (germline): SGHVS, FQNEAQ. The CDR3 is made up of 15 amino acids. Trimming removed 7 bases from V and 4 bases from J, with 16 bases in between. Written as DNA, the CDR3 is TGTGCCAGCACCCTTACGCGGACTCTCACCGGGGAGCTGTTTTTT. It yields the protein CASTLTRTLTGELFF.

This clonotype has ten or more counts. This chain links TRBV11-3 with TRBJ1-1; 11 positions agree with TRBD1. Germline values: CDR1 SGHNT, CDR2 YENEEA. Unmatched junction bases numbered 12, after V lost 3 bases and J lost 6 bases. The CDR3 consists of 17 residues. CDR3 amino acids: CASSLYRTGGPPAEAFF. The CDR3 bases are TGTGCCAGCAGCTTGTATCGGACAGGGGGCCCTCCCGCTGAAGCTTTCTTT. The full variable domain, rest sourced from reference TRBV11-3 and TRBJ1-1, is EAGVVQSPRYKIIEKKQPVAFWCNPISGHNTLYWYLQNLGQGPELLIRYENEEAVDDSQLPKDRFSAERLKGVDSTLKIQPAELGDSAVYLCASSLYRTGGPPAEAFFGQGTRLTVV.

The V call is TRBV5-4, the J call TRBJ2-3, with 9 bases aligning to TRBD2. Per germline, CDR1 SGHNT and CDR2 YYREEE (reference sequence). The CDR3 is 16 residues long. After removal of 2 bases from V and 0 bases from J, the junction contained 4 bases not matched to a gene. In DNA, the CDR3 is TGTGCCAGCAGCTTACGACTAGCGGAGAGCACAGATACGCAGTATTTT. It encodes CASSLRLAESTDTQYF.

This clonotype was observed a single time. CDR3 residues: CATGIAGAGEQYF. In DNA form, the CDR3 reads TGTGCCACTGGGATAGCGGGAGCCGGTGAGCAGTACTTC. V gene TRBV6-2 or TRBV6-3 combines with J gene TRBJ2-7; TRBD2 matches 9 bases. The CDR3 loop spans 13 amino acids. After removal of 10 bases from V and 7 bases from J, the junction contained 11 bases not matched to a gene. The germline V gene encodes CDR1 MNHEY and CDR2 SVGEGT.

V usage is TRBV6-2 or TRBV6-3 and J usage is TRBJ2-2; 9 nucleotides line up with TRBD2. The germline CDR1 and CDR2 sequences are MNHEY and SVGEGT. The CDR3 is 17 residues long. With 5 bases clipped from V and 4 bases from J, the junction kept 11 bases outside the gene matches. The CDR3 nucleotides read TGTGCCAGCAGTCTTACCTTAGCGGGAGTCCCCACCGGGGAGCTGTTTTTT. It is translated as CASSLTLAGVPTGELFF.

This clonotype was counted ten times or more. This rearrangement joins TRBV7-2 to TRBJ2-7; 11 nucleotides agree with TRBD1. The length of the CDR3 is 13 residues. Germline lookup yields CDR1 SGHTA and CDR2 FQGNSA. The V gene end was trimmed by 5 bases and the J gene end by 6 bases; junction bases not matched to a gene: 3. CDR3 residues: CASSPGQGGEQYF. Here the CDR3 DNA reads TGTGCCAGCAGCCCGGGACAGGGGGGCGAGCAGTACTTC.

Only a few counts were recorded for this clonotype. The J gene is TRBJ2-3, the V gene TRBV28; D is unclear. CDR3 length: 17 amino acids. V gave up 4 bases and J gave up 2 bases, with 19 bases separating them. The germline gives CDR1 MDHEN, CDR2 SYDVKM. The CDR3 protein is CASSYPPRVAVTDTQYF. As DNA, the CDR3 is TGTGCCAGCAGTTACCCCCCCCGGGTAGCTGTCACAGATACGCAGTATTTT.

This clonotype was observed many times. The V gene is TRBV11-3, the J gene TRBJ2-5; TRBD2 aligns across 14 bases. V lost 5 bases, J lost 5 bases, and 7 bases stayed unmatched. The CDR3 consists of 16 residues. Germline loops: CDR1 SGHNT, CDR2 YENEEA. The CDR3 nucleotides read TGTGCCAGCAGCCCAGGGACTAGCGGGAGCTGGGAGACCCAGTACTTC. Its translation is CASSPGTSGSWETQYF.

The rearrangement links TRBV7-8 to TRBJ1-5, with TRBD1 matching over 8 bases. Trimming at V came to 1 base and at J to 3 bases, leaving 5 bases not matched to a gene. Germline-derived CDR1 and CDR2 are SGHVS and FQNEAQ. This CDR3 spans 16 amino acids. The CDR3 loop reads CASSLERDRINQPQHF. The CDR3 nucleotides are TGTGCCAGCAGCTTAGAAAGGGACAGGATCAATCAGCCCCAGCATTTT.

The chain carries TRBV20-1 and TRBJ2-1; no definite D call. The CDR3 contains 12 residues. V lost 0 bases to trimming and J lost 4 bases, with 4 bases between them. Per germline, CDR1 DFQATT and CDR2 SNEGSKA (reference sequence). This CDR3 is CSARDWYNEQFF. For the CDR3, the DNA is TGCAGTGCTAGAGATTGGTACAATGAGCAGTTCTTC.

This clonotype was counted a few times. This rearrangement joins TRBV14 to TRBJ2-7, with D possibly matching TRBD2 (6 bases). Trimming stripped 1 base from V and 4 bases from J, with 20 bases between. Germline V CDR1 and CDR2: SGHDN, FVKESK. CDR3 length: 17 amino acids. The DNA of the CDR3 is TGTGCCAGCAGCCAAGCCGGACTAAGCCGAGGAACTTACGAGCAGTACTTC. Its protein is CASSQAGLSRGTYEQYF.

The chain links TRBV5-6 to TRBJ1-1, with D possibly being TRBD1 (5 bases). Trimming removed 1 base from V and 4 bases from J, with 8 bases in between. The CDR3 contains 13 residues. In germline, CDR1 is SGHDT, CDR2 YYEEEE. The CDR3 DNA sequence: TGTGCCAGCAGCTTGAAGAGGGGCACTGAAGCTTTCTTT. It is translated as CASSLKRGTEAFF.

This clonotype has a handful of counts. The V and J genes are TRBV20-1 and TRBJ2-7; unclear D gene. The V end was cut by 2 bases, the J end by 2 bases, with 7 bases between. This CDR3 spans 12 amino acids. CDR1 and CDR2 from the germline V gene are DFQATT and SNEGSKA (reference sequence). The CDR3 spells CSARSRAYEQYF. The DNA of the CDR3 is TGCAGTGCTAGATCCCGGGCCTACGAGCAGTACTTC.

This clonotype was counted only a few times. This rearrangement joins TRBV6-1 to TRBJ2-1, with D possibly being TRBD1 (5 bases). V lost 6 bases, J lost 3 bases, and 9 bases lay in between. There are 13 residues in the CDR3. The V gene's germline CDR1 is MNHNS and CDR2 SASEGT. CDR3 in amino acids: CASRGPVYNEQFF. The CDR3 nucleotides read TGTGCCAGCAGGGGGCCCGTCTACAATGAGCAGTTCTTC.

V and J are TRBV6-1 and TRBJ2-7; D is undetermined. Deletions cut 5 bases from V and 2 bases from J, with 13 bases between. Germline V gene lookup returns CDR1 MNHNS and CDR2 SASEGT. CDR3 size: 14 residues. CDR3 in amino acids: CASSTNDKPYEQYF. Here the CDR3 DNA reads TGTGCCAGCAGTACAAACGACAAACCCTACGAGCAGTACTTC.

This clonotype was counted between two and nine times. This chain connects TRBV20-1 to TRBJ1-2; the D gene is possibly TRBD1 (5 bases). This CDR3 has 14 residues. V lost 5 bases to trimming and J lost 5 bases, with 18 bases between them. Germline CDR1 reads DFQATT; CDR2 reads SNEGSKA (reference sequence). In nucleotides, the CDR3 is TGCAGTGCTCTTTTTGGGGCGGACCCTTATGGCTACACCTTC. Protein product: CSALFGADPYGYTF.